This T cell receptor (beta chain) came from a study of blood T cell repertoires in COVID-19. V was cut by 3 bases and J by 0 bases, with 7 bases left in between. Per the germline V gene, CDR1 is SEHNR and CDR2 is FQNEAQ (reference sequence). The CDR3 covers 14 residues. Only in-frame clones appear in the TCRdb table, and some are missing; sequencing was by immunoSEQ multiplex PCR. Of 250,000 to 300,000 clones detected, about nine tenths appear once; the ten largest clones hold 2.2%. This chain links TRBV7-9 with TRBJ2-3; TRBD1 is a possible D gene (6 bases). Source material: peripheral blood. This sequence originates from a woman aged 45-65 years who had recovered from COVID-19. The CDR3 is CASSFQGSTDTQYF. CDR3 DNA: TGTGCCAGCAGCTTCCAGGGGAGCACAGATACGCAGTATTTT.